The sequence of this T cell receptor (beta chain) was determined in a study of metastatic and nonmetastatic thyroid tumors. Study-level background: The authors compared repertoires across blood and tumor or nodule tissue from malignant and benign thyroid patients. Whole-study findings and limits: Benign nodules reportedly had significantly lower TCR beta diversity than malignant thyroid tumors in blood and tumor.

Original handling: Clinicopathological groups supplied CDR3 differences that were used to build a distant-metastasis classifier for papillary thyroid cancer. TCRdb re-called the PCR reads via MiXCR. These V and J calls originate from TCRdb's pipeline instead of the authors' own analysis. In the table there are about 22,000 clones, 20% to 25% of which are singletons. Remarks on this clone: Its specificity is not known.

Patients had received no treatment of any kind before thyroid surgery. Sequenced input: blood. This TCR derives from a male donor with papillary thyroid cancer or a benign thyroid nodule (not recorded which). Some clones in this sample may be carry-over from other donors' samples.

The DNA for the CDR3 is TGTGCCAGCAGTTTGACAGGGGGCGGTTCACCCCTCCACTTT. Amino acid sequence: CASSLTGGGSPLHF. The chain recombines TRBV12-3 or TRBV12-4 with TRBJ1-6, with TRBD1 identical over 10 bases. This CDR3 comprises 14 residues. J was trimmed by 9 bases and V by 3 bases; bases with no gene match: 2.